This is a list of T cell receptor beta chains from one sample in a study of T cells in Graves' hyperthyroidism and ophthalmopathy. MiXCR, applied by TCRdb to the multiplex PCR reads, yields one record per CDR3 protein. The table includes roughly 570,000 distinct CDR3 sequences, approximately 44% detected once. The sample comprised peripheral blood or thyroid tissue (not recorded which). The receptors come from an adult woman with Graves' disease, either hyperthyroidism or ophthalmopathy (not recorded which). The CDR3 runs from the conserved cysteine through the conserved F or W. The D gene is left open where the match is weak. Where a row states a size, it is once, few, many or the class of an expanded clone; other rows omit it.

TRBV24-1	NA	many	TRBJ2-2	TGTGCCACCAGTGATTTTGGAGGGAACACCGGGGAGCTGTTTTTT	CATSDFGGNTGELFF
TRBV7-8	TRBD2	many	TRBJ2-2	TGTGCCAGCAGCTTCGGGACTAGCGGCGGGGAGCTGTTTTTT	CASSFGTSGGELFF
TRBV29-1	NA	once	TRBJ2-5	TGCAGCGTTGCCAGCCGGTGGGAGGCCTCACAAGAGACCCAGTACTTC	CSVASRWEASQETQYF
TRBV20-1	TRBD1	many	TRBJ1-5	TGCAGTGCTAGAGATGGAGACAGGGGGGGCTTGGGCTATAGCAATCAGCCCCAGCATTTT	CSARDGDRGGLGYSNQPQHF
TRBV29-1	NA	NA	TRBJ2-5	TGCAGCGTTAGGGCAGGGGAAGAGACCCAGTACTTC	CSVRAGEETQYF
TRBV12-3/TRBV12-4	NA	many	TRBJ2-5	TGTGCCAGCAGTTCCCCTCCGTACCAAGAGACCCAGTACTTC	CASSSPPYQETQYF
TRBV20-1	NA	NA	TRBJ2-5	TGCAGTGCTAGAGATGGGGCGGAGACCCAGTACTTC	CSARDGAETQYF
TRBV6-1	NA	many	TRBJ1-4	TGTGCCAGCAGTGACATGGCTATGGGTGAAAAACTGTTTTTT	CASSDMAMGEKLFF
TRBV2	NA	few	TRBJ2-2	TGTGCCAGCAGTGAAATGGTGAACACCGGGGAGCTGTTTTTT	CASSEMVNTGELFF
TRBV29-1	TRBD2	few	TRBJ2-7	TGCAGCGCCCAGTCCGGGGCGGGAGTATCCTACGAGCAGTACTTC	CSAQSGAGVSYEQYF
TRBV10-3	NA	few	TRBJ1-3	TGTGCCACAAGACTGAGTCTTCCTGGAAACACCATATATTTT	CATRLSLPGNTIYF
TRBV10-3	TRBD1	many	TRBJ1-6	TGTGCCATCAGGAGGGACAGGGGAAATTCACCCCTCCACTTT	CAIRRDRGNSPLHF
TRBV7-2	NA	many	TRBJ1-2	TGTGCCAGCAGCTTAGCTAGGGGGTTCGACGGCTACACCTTC	CASSLARGFDGYTF
TRBV20-1	TRBD2	NA	TRBJ2-7	TGCAGTGCTGACCGACTAGCGGGAGGGCCGGGAGAGCAGTACTTC	CSADRLAGGPGEQYF
TRBV5-1	NA	many	TRBJ1-5	TGCGCCAGCAGCTTGGGACCGGGGGACAGCAATCAGCCCCAGCATTTT	CASSLGPGDSNQPQHF
TRBV10-3	TRBD1	many	TRBJ2-7	TGTGCCATCAGCGAGGGACAGGTGGGTCGCTACGAGCAGTACTTC	CAISEGQVGRYEQYF
TRBV10-3	TRBD1	NA	TRBJ2-1	TGTGCCATCAGCGGACAGGGGCCCGATGAGCAGTTCTTC	CAISGQGPDEQFF
TRBV11-2	NA	NA	TRBJ1-5	TGTGCCAGCAGCTTGATAGCGGGAGGGCCAGGGGAGACCCAGCATTTT	CASSLIAGGPGETQHF
TRBV10-3	NA	NA	TRBJ2-5	TGTGCCATCAGTGAGTCGGGTGGGCTAGGGGAGACCCAGTACTTC	CAISESGGLGETQYF
TRBV6-5	TRBD1	NA	TRBJ2-2	TGTGCCAGCCCCAAAGGGACAGGGTCCAATTCAAACACCGGGGAGCTGTTTTTT	CASPKGTGSNSNTGELFF
TRBV2	NA	NA	TRBJ1-1	TGTGCCAACAGTGTTGTGGGGGAGATCACTGAAGCTTTCTTT	CANSVVGEITEAFF
TRBV2	TRBD1	few	TRBJ2-5	TGTGCCAGCATCCAGGGGGCAGGCCAGCCCCAGTACTTC	CASIQGAGQPQYF
TRBV19	NA	many	TRBJ1-1	TGTGCCAGTAGTATCTATGGGATTACTGAAGCTTTCTTT	CASSIYGITEAFF
TRBV29-1	TRBD1	NA	TRBJ1-1	TGCAGCGTCCTAAGGGGGACAGGGAAAGCTTTCTTT	CSVLRGTGKAFF
TRBV30	TRBD1	NA	TRBJ2-7	TGTGCCTGGAGTGCCCAGACAGGGGATGAGCAGTACTTC	CAWSAQTGDEQYF
TRBV6-1	NA	many	TRBJ2-5	TGTGCCAGTATGCCTCAGGGTAGTCAAGAGACCCAGTACTTC	CASMPQGSQETQYF
TRBV20-1	TRBD1	NA	TRBJ1-2	TGCAGTGCCACGTCAGGGGGGAATAGCTATGGCTACACCTTC	CSATSGGNSYGYTF
TRBV7-2	NA	NA	TRBJ2-5	TGTGCCAGCAGCTTAGAAGGCTGGAGGAGGGGTAGCAATCAGCCCCAGTACTTC	CASSLEGWRRGSNQPQYF
TRBV11-2	NA	many	TRBJ1-5	TGTGCCAGCAGCTTAGCCACAGAGACTCAGCCCCAGCATTTT	CASSLATETQPQHF
TRBV20-1	NA	NA	TRBJ1-2	TGCAGTGCTAGAAACCCGGGACCTTCTTTATCTGGCTACACCTTC	CSARNPGPSLSGYTF
TRBV2	NA	NA	TRBJ2-7	TGTGCCAGCAGTGAACGGGCAGGAGTCTACGAGCAGTACTTC	CASSERAGVYEQYF
TRBV29-1	NA	NA	TRBJ1-1	TGCAGCGTTGACACCACTGCCGGACGGGCTGAAGCTTTCTTT	CSVDTTAGRAEAFF
TRBV11-1	TRBD2	many	TRBJ2-7	TGTGCCAGCAGCTTAACGGGACTAGCGGTCGAGCAGTACTTC	CASSLTGLAVEQYF
TRBV11-2	NA	NA	TRBJ2-7	TGTGCCAGCACCAAAGGGGAAATACGAGACGAGCAGTACTTC	CASTKGEIRDEQYF
TRBV9	NA	few	TRBJ2-5	TGTGCCAGCAGCCAAAGGCCAGAACAAGAGACCCAGTACTTC	CASSQRPEQETQYF
TRBV29-1	NA	NA	TRBJ2-1	TGCAGCGTTGTGGGGACACGGGTCGGGGAGCAGTTCTTC	CSVVGTRVGEQFF
TRBV7-3	TRBD1	once	TRBJ2-2	TGTGCCAGCAGCTCGACAGGGGGCATATTGAACACCGGGGAGCTGTTTTTT	CASSSTGGILNTGELFF
TRBV2	TRBD1	few	TRBJ2-6	TGTGCCAGCAGCCTCGGGACAGGAACCTCTGGGGCCAACGTCCTGACTTTC	CASSLGTGTSGANVLTF
TRBV20-1	TRBD1	few	TRBJ1-1	TGCAGTGCTAGCCCGGGACAGAAGAACACTGAAGCTTTCTTT	CSASPGQKNTEAFF
TRBV29-1	NA	NA	TRBJ1-2	TGCAGCGCTGAGTTTATGGGAGGGACCAACTATGGCTACACCTTC	CSAEFMGGTNYGYTF
TRBV9	TRBD2	many	TRBJ2-5	TGTGCCAGCAGCGTAGAGGGAGGGGCTCAAGAGACCCAGTACTTC	CASSVEGGAQETQYF
TRBV24-1	TRBD1	NA	TRBJ1-5	TGTGCCACCAGTGATAGCGACAGGGGGACGAATCAGCCCCAGCATTTT	CATSDSDRGTNQPQHF
TRBV25-1	TRBD1	NA	TRBJ1-1	TGTGCCAGCAGTGAATATGGGACAGAAAACACTGAAGCTTTCTTT	CASSEYGTENTEAFF